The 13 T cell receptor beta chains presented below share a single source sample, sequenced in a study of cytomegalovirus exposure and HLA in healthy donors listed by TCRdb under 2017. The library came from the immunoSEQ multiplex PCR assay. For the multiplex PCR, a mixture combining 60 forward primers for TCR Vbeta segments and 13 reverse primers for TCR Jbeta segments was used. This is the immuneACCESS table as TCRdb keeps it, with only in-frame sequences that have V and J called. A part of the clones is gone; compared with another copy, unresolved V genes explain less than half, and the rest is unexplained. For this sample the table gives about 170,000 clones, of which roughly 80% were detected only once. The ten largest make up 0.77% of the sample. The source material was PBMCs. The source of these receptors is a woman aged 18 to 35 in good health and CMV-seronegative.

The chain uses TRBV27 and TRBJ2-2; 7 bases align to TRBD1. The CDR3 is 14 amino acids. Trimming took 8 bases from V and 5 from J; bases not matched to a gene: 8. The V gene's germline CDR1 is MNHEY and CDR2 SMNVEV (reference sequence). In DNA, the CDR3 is TGTGCCAGCGGATCAGGGGGTTGGACCGGGGAGCTGTTTTTT. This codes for CASGSGGWTGELFF.

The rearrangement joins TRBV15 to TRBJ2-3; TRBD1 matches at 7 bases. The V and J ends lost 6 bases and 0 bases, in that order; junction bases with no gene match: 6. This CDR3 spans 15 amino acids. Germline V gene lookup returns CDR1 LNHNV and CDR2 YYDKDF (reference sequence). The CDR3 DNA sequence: TGTGCCACCAGACAGGGGCCGGGGAGCACAGATACGCAGTATTTT. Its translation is CATRQGPGSTDTQYF.

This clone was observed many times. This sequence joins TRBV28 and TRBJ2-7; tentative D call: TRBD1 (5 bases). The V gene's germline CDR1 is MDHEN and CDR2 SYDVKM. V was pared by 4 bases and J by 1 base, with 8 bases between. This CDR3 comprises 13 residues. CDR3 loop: CASSYDSSYEQYF. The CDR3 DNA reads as TGTGCCAGCAGTTACGACAGTTCCTACGAGCAGTACTTC.

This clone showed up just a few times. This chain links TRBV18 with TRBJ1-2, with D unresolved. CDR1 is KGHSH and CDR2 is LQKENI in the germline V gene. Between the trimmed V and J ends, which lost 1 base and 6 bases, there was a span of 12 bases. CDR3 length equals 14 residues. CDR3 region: CASSPQGGGHGYTF. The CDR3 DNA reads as TGTGCCAGCTCACCACAGGGTGGCGGGCATGGCTACACCTTC. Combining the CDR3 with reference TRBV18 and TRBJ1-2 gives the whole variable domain NAGVMQNPRHLVRRRGQEARLRCSPMKGHSHVYWYRQLPEEGLKFMVYLQKENIIDESGMPKERFSAEFPKEGPSILRIQQVVRGDSAAYFCASSPQGGGHGYTFGSGTRLTVV.

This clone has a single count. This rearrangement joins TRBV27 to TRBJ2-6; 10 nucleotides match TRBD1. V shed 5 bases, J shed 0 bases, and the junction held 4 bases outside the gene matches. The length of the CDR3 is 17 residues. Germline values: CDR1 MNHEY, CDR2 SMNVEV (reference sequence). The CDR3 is CASSKGQGFSGANVLTF. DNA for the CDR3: TGTGCCAGCAGTAAGGGACAGGGGTTCTCTGGGGCCAACGTCCTGACTTTC.

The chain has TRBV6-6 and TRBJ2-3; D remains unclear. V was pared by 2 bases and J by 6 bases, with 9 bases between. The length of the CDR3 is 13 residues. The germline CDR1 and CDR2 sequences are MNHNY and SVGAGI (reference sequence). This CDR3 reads CASSYVERDTQYF. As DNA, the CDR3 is TGTGCCAGCAGTTACGTTGAGAGGGATACGCAGTATTTT.

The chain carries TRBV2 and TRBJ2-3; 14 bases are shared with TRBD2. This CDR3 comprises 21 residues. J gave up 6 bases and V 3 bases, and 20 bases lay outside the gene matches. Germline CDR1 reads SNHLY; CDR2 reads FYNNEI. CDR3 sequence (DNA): TGTGCCAGCAGTGATAGTAGGTTGACAGGCGGGACTAGCGGGAGTCCTGATACGCAGTATTTT. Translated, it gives CASSDSRLTGGTSGSPDTQYF. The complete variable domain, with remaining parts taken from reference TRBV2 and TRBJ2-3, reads EPEVTQTPSHQVTQMGQEVILRCVPISNHLYFYWYRQILGQKVEFLVSFYNNEISEKSEIFDDQFSVERPDGSNFTLKIRSTKLEDSAMYFCASSDSRLTGGTSGSPDTQYFGPGTRLTVL.

The CDR3 reads CASRGRVSTDTQYF. DNA for the CDR3: TGCGCCAGCAGGGGCAGGGTTTCAACAGATACGCAGTATTTT. V and J are TRBV5-1 and TRBJ2-3; D perhaps matches TRBD1 (5 bases). This CDR3 has 14 amino acids. The germline gives CDR1 SGHRS, CDR2 YFSETQ. Trimming left V 5 bases short and J 3 bases short, with 13 bases between.

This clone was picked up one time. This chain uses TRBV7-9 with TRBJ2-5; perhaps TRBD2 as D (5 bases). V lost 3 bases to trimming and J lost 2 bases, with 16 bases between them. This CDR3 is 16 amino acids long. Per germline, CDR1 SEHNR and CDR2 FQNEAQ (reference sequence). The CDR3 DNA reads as TGTGCCAGCAGCTTGACGGGATTAGGTTCACAAGAGACCCAGTACTTC. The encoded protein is CASSLTGLGSQETQYF.

The CDR3 is CASSDRGYEQYF. In nucleotides, the CDR3 is TGTGCCAGTAGCGATCGGGGCTACGAGCAGTACTTC. The chain recombines TRBV19 with TRBJ2-7, with D maybe TRBD2 (5 bases). The germline gives CDR1 LNHDA, CDR2 SQIVND (reference sequence). Trimming cost V 6 bases and J 3 bases, with 9 bases left between them. The CDR3 has 12 amino acids.

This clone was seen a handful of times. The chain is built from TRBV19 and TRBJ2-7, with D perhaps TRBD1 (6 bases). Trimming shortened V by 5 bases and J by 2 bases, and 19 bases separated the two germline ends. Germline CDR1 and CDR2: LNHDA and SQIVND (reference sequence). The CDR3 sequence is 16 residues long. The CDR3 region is CASSDLRGKGTYEQYF. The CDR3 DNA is TGTGCCAGTAGTGACTTAAGGGGGAAAGGAACCTACGAGCAGTACTTC.

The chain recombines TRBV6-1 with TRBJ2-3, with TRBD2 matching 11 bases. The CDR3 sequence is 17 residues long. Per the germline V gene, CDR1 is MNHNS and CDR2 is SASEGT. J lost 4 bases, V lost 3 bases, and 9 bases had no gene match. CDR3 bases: TGTGCCAGCAGTGATCCGGGACTAGCGGTGAGGCCAGATACGCAGTATTTT. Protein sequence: CASSDPGLAVRPDTQYF.

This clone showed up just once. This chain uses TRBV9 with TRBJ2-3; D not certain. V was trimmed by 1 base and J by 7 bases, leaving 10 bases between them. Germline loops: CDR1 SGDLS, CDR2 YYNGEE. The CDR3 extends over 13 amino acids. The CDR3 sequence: CASSVLPSNTQYF. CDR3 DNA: TGTGCCAGCAGCGTACTTCCAAGCAATACGCAGTATTTT. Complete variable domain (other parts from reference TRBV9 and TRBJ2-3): DSGVTQTPKHLITATGQRVTLRCSPRSGDLSVYWYQQSLDQGLQFLIQYYNGEERAKGNILERFSAQQFPDLHSELNLSSLELGDSALYFCASSVLPSNTQYFGPGTRLTVL.